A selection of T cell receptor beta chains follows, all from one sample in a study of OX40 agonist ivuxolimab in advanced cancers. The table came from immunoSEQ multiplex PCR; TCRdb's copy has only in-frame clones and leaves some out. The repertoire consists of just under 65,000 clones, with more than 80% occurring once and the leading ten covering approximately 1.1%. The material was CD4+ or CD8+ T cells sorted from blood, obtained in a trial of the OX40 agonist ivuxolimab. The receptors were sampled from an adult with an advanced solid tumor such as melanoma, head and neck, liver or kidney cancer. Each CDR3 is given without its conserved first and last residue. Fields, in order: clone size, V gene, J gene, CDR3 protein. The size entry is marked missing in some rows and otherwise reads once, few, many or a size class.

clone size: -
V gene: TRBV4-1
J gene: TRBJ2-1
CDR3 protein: ASSQEGLAGVSNEQF

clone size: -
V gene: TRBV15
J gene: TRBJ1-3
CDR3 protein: ATSRGKGESRNTIY

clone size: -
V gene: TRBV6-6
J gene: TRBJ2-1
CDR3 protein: ASSHLHNEQF

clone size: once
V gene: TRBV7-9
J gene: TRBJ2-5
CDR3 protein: ASSRNPAPQY

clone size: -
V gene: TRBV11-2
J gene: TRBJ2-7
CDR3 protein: ASSLDYGGGQNEQY

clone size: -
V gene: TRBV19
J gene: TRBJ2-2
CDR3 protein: ASTPLAGVPGTGELF

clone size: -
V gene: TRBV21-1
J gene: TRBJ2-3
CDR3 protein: ASSQPPGAGDTQY

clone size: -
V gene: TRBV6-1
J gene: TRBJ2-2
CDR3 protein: AMRRNADTGELF

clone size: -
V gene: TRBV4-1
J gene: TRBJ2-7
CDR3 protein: ASSQEASGPYEQY

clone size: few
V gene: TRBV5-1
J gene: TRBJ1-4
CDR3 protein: ASSLEQGSNEKLF

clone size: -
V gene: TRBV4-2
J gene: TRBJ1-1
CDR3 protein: ASRQQGNTEAF

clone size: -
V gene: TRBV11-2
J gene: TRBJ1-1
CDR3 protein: ASGNTGIPEAF

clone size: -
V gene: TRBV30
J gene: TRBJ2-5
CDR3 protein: AWSRTQGETQY

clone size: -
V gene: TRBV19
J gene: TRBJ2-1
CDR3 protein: ASTSDPNSYNEQF

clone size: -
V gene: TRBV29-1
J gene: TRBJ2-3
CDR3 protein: SVGAGATHTDTQY

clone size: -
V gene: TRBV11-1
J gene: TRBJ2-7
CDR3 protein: ASRLTTDSYEQY

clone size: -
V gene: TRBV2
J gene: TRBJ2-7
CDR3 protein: AGSQSYEQY

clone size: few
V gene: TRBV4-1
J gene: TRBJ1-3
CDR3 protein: ASSLEGQGGNTIY

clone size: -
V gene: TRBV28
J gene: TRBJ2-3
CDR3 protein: ASSHSRTQY

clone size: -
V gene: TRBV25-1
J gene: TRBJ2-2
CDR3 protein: ASSESASGYTGELF

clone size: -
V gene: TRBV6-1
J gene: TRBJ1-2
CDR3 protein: ASSEASGLYGYT

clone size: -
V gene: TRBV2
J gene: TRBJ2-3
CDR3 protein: ASRRDQGTDTQY

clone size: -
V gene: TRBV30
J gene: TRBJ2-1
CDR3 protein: ACTRTSGMVNNEQF

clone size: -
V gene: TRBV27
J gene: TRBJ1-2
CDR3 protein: ASSSMGQGDYGYT

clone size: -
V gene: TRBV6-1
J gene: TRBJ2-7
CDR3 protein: ASNRIWGQPFEQY

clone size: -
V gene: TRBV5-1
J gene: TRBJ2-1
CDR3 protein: ASSPGQGNLEEF

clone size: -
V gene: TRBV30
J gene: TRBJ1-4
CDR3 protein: AWREAGTTTGKLF

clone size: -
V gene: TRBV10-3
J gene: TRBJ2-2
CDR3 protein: AIAPGQGVDTGELF

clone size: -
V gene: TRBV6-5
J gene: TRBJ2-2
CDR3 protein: ASTDRGGSGELF

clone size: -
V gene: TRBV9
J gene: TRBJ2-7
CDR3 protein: ASSNPGGRETNEQY

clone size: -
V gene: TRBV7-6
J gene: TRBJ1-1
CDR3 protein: ASSLGLGVVDTEAF

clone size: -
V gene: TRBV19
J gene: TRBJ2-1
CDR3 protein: ASRLTPTSGRNNEQF

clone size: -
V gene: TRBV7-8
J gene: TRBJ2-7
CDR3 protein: ASSLVLQQY

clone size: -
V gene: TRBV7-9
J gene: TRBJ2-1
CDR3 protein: ASNIPTNHNEQF

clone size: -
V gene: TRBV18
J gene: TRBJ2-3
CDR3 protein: ASSPQPHGTDTQY

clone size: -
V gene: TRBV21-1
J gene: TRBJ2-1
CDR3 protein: ASSKCGTLSGRVGNEQF

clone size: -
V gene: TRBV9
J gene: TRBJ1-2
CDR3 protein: ASSSTDSYGYT

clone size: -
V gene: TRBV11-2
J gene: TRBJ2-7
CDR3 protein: ASSLVGARYEQY

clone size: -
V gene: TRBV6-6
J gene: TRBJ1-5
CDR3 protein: ASSPGQGGNQPQH

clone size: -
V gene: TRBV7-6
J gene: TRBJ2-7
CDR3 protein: ASSREGGSSYEQY

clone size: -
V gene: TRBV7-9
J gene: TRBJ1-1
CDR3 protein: ASSLSQSKPEAF

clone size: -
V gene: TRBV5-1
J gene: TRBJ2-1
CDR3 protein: AGSLGGASYNEQF

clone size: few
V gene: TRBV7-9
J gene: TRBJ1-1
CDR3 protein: ASSSGVRAAEAF

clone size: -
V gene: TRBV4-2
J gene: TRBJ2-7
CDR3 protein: ASSPDISSYEQY

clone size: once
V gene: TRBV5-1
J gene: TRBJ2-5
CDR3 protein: ASSLGSGGFETQY

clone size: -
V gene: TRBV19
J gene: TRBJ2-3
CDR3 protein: ASSISGQGTDTQY

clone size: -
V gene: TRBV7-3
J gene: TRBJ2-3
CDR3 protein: ASSKPGITDTQY

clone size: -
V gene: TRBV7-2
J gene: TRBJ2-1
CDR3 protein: ASSPGLVVVHEQF

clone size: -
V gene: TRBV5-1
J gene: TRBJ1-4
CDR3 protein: ASSPASGSLSEKLF

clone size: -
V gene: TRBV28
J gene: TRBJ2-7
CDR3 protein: ASSPTGGDDYEQY

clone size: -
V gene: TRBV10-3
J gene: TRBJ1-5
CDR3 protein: AISTDYSNQPQH